Below are 6 T cell receptor beta chains sequenced from a single sample in a study of breast tumors, draining lymph nodes, adjacent tissues. In TCRdb, the multiplex PCR reads were re-called with MiXCR into one record per CDR3 protein. The table has about 130,000 distinct CDR3 sequences, just under 20% seen once. The lymph nodes were axillary draining lymph nodes from breast cancer patients. The specimen sequenced was axillary lymph node tissue. The receptor source for this set is a female donor with breast cancer. Some clones in this sample may be carry-over from other donors' samples.

This clonotype was seen at least ten times. The CDR3 DNA is TGTGCCAGCAGGCCTCAAGGGCAGGGGAATCAGCCCCAGCATTTT. As protein: CASRPQGQGNQPQHF. V usage is TRBV6-6 and J usage is TRBJ1-5; D is perhaps TRBD1 (6 bases). Looked up from germline, CDR1 is MNHNY and CDR2 is SVGAGI (reference sequence). Trimming removed 6 bases at V and 4 bases at J, with 16 bases between. The CDR3 has 15 amino acids.

On this clonotype itself: This may stem from a read error, because a much larger clone lies one nucleotide away. J is TRBJ2-1 and V is TRBV27; D might be TRBD2 (6 bases). V lost 3 bases and J 6 bases, leaving 12 bases between the germline ends. CDR3 size: 14 residues. CDR1 and CDR2 from the germline V gene are MNHEY and SMNVEV (reference sequence). The CDR3 DNA sequence: TGTGCCAGCAGTTTTTTGACTAGTGGCAATGAGCAGTTCTTC. It codes for CASSFLTSGNEQFF.

This clonotype occurred many times. This sequence joins TRBV20-1 and TRBJ2-7; 11 bases line up with TRBD2. The CDR3 extends over 16 amino acids. CDR1 and CDR2 from the germline V gene are DFQATT and SNEGSKA (reference sequence). The trim removed 4 bases at V and 0 bases at J, leaving 8 bases unmatched. This CDR3 is CSAKWTSGHRSYEQYF. CDR3 bases: TGCAGTGCTAAATGGACTAGCGGGCATCGCTCCTACGAGCAGTACTTC.

The sample holds many counts of this clonotype. This sequence joins TRBV12-3 or TRBV12-4 and TRBJ1-2, with D maybe TRBD1 (5 bases). V was cut by 6 bases and J by 4 bases, with 12 bases left in between. The CDR3 totals 13 residues. The CDR3 loop reads CASRLHTGYGYTF. CDR3 nucleotide sequence: TGTGCCAGCAGACTCCATACAGGCTATGGCTACACCTTC.

In its sample, this clonotype was seen a few times. This chain uses TRBV3-1 with TRBJ2-3, with D uncertain. This CDR3 contains 16 residues. The ends were cut back, 1 base at V and 1 base at J, with 12 bases in the middle. CDR1 is LGHDT, CDR2 YNNKEL, per germline (reference sequence). CDR3 coding DNA: TGTGCCAGCAGCCAAGGGCTAGGTTTACGCACAGATACGCAGTATTTT. Its translation: CASSQGLGLRTDTQYF.

This clonotype has at least ten counts. The gene calls are TRBV29-1 and TRBJ1-2; D is possibly TRBD1 (5 bases). This CDR3 has 12 amino acids. The V end was cut by 4 bases, the J end by 3 bases, with 9 bases between. Germline V gene data show CDR1 as SQVTM and CDR2 as ANQGSEA. CDR3 residues: CSVGGVYYGYTF. The CDR3 DNA sequence: TGCAGCGTTGGAGGGGTATACTATGGCTACACCTTC.